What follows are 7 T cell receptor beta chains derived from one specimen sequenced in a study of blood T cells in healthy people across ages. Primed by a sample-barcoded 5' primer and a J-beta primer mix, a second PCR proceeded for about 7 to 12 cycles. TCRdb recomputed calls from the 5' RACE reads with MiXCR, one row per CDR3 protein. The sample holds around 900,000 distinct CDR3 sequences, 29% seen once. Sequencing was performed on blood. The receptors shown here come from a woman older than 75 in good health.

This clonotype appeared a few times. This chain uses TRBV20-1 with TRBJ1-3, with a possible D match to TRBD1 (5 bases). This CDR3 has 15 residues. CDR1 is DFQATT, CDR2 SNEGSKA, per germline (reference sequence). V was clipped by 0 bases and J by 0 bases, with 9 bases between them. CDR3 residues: CSARDGDSSGNTIYF. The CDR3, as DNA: TGCAGTGCTAGAGATGGAGACAGCTCTGGAAACACCATATATTTT.

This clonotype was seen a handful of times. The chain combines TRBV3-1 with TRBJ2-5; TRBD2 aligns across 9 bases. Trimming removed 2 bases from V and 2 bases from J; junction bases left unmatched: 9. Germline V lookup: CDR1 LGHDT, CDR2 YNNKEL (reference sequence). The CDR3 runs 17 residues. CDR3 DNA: TGTGCCAGCAGCCAAAGGCGGGGGGGCCGGGGTCAAGAGACCCAGTACTTC. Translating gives CASSQRRGGRGQETQYF.

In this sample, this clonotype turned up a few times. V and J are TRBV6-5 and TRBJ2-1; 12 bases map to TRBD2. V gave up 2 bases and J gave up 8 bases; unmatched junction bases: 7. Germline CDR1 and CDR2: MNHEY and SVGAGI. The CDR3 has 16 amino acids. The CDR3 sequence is CASSYGASGGADEQFF. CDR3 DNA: TGTGCCAGCAGTTACGGAGCTAGCGGGGGGGCGGATGAGCAGTTCTTC.

CDR3 loop: CASSESVGAQTEAFF. For the CDR3, the DNA is TGCGCCAGCAGTGAGTCGGTGGGGGCGCAGACTGAAGCTTTCTTT. The rearrangement uses TRBV10-1 and TRBJ1-1; possibly TRBD1 for D (6 bases). CDR3 length: 15 amino acids. Germline CDR1 is WNHNN and CDR2 is SYGVQD (reference sequence). The V end was cut by 0 bases, the J end by 5 bases, with 13 bases between.

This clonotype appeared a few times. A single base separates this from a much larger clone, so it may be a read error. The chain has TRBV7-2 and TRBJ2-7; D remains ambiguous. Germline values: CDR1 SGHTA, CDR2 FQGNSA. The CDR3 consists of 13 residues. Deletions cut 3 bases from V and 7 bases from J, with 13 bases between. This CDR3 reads CASSFTFDDEQYF. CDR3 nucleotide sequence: TGTGCCAGCAGCTTCACCTTCGATGATGAGCAGTACTTC.

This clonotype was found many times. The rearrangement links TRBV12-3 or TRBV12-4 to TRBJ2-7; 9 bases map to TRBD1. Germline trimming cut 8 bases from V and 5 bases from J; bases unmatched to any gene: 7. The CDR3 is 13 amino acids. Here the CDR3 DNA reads TGTGCCAGCTCGAGGGACAGGGCCCACGAGCAGTACTTC. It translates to CASSRDRAHEQYF.

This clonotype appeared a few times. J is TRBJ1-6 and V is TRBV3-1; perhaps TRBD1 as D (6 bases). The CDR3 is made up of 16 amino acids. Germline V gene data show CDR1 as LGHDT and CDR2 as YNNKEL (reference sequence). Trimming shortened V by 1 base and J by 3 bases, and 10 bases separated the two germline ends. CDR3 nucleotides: TGTGCCAGCAGCCAAGCCGGACAGATCTATAATTCACCCCTCCACTTT. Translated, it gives CASSQAGQIYNSPLHF.